This TCR beta chain appears in the sequencing data of a study of yellow fever vaccine responses in identical twins. Broader study findings: Vaccine T cell responses of twins reportedly seemed partly convergent and partly personalized.

Germline V gene data show CDR1 as MNHEY and CDR2 as SMNVEV (reference sequence). Unmatched junction bases numbered 8, after V lost 3 bases and J lost 6 bases. There are 16 residues in the CDR3. Worth noting for this clonotype: Its antigen is as yet unknown.

TCRdb used MiXCR to reprocess the RT-PCR reads, holding one entry per CDR3 protein. The data show roughly 1,400 distinct CDR3 sequences, more than 90% seen once. The chain recombines TRBV27 with TRBJ2-2; 9 positions match TRBD1. The sample here was T cells from blood (PBMCs), unsorted or a sorted subset (not recorded which), taken before or after yellow fever vaccination (not recorded which). This sequence was found in a woman younger than 35 who received the yellow fever vaccine. The CDR3: CASSFLQGASPGELFF. The CDR3 DNA is TGTGCCAGCAGTTTCTTACAGGGGGCGTCTCCCGGGGAGCTGTTTTTT.